These T cell receptor beta chains were read from a single sample in a study of cytomegalovirus exposure and HLA in healthy donors. Generated by immunoSEQ multiplex PCR, the TCRdb table keeps only in-frame clones and is missing some. The sample contains around 200,000 clones, around 75% of which appear only once. The sequencing sample was made of PBMCs. The receptors were gathered from a male donor in good health and CMV-seronegative. Both conserved end residues are part of each CDR3. A D gene is named only where the DNA matches it firmly. The size of a clone is reported for some rows only, either as once, few or many, or as a class for expanded clones.

size: -
V: TRBV28
J: TRBJ1-2
D: TRBD1
CDR3: CASSLGRGLWYGYTF
DNA: TGTGCCAGCAGTTTAGGCAGGGGGCTTTGGTATGGCTACACCTTC

size: -
V: TRBV7-9
J: TRBJ1-2
D: -
CDR3: CASSLDLYYGYTF
DNA: TGTGCCAGCAGCTTAGACTTGTACTATGGCTACACCTTC

size: once
V: TRBV6-6
J: TRBJ1-3
D: -
CDR3: CASRHSDGGFGNTIYF
DNA: TGTGCCAGCAGGCACTCCGACGGCGGCTTTGGAAACACCATATATTTT

size: -
V: TRBV28
J: TRBJ1-5
D: -
CDR3: CASSLGQTNQPQHF
DNA: TGTGCCAGCAGTTTAGGACAAACTAATCAGCCCCAGCATTTT

size: -
V: TRBV30
J: TRBJ2-5
D: TRBD2
CDR3: CAWNPAGGQETQYF
DNA: TGTGCCTGGAACCCAGCGGGGGGGCAAGAGACCCAGTACTTC

size: -
V: TRBV6-5
J: TRBJ2-1
D: TRBD1
CDR3: CASSRDRESYNEQFF
DNA: TGTGCCAGCAGCAGGGACAGGGAGTCCTACAATGAGCAGTTCTTC

size: -
V: TRBV30
J: TRBJ1-5
D: -
CDR3: CAWSTAAGVGQPQHF
DNA: TGTGCCTGGAGTACGGCCGCAGGGGTAGGTCAGCCCCAGCATTTT

size: -
V: TRBV4-1
J: TRBJ2-7
D: TRBD2
CDR3: CASSQAGGSGGALTYEQYF
DNA: TGCGCCAGCAGCCAGGCGGGGGGTAGCGGGGGGGCCTTAACCTACGAGCAGTACTTC

size: -
V: TRBV7-3
J: TRBJ1-6
D: TRBD1
CDR3: CASSVQGSNSPLHF
DNA: TGTGCCAGCAGCGTACAGGGGTCTAATTCACCCCTCCACTTT

size: -
V: TRBV2
J: TRBJ2-6
D: TRBD1
CDR3: CASRDTNVYRGQGANVLTF
DNA: TGTGCCAGCAGAGACACTAATGTTTACAGGGGGCAAGGGGCCAACGTCCTGACTTTC

size: -
V: TRBV5-1
J: TRBJ2-1
D: TRBD2
CDR3: CASSFAGGNEQFF
DNA: TGCGCCAGCAGCTTCGCGGGAGGCAATGAGCAGTTCTTC